These T cell receptor beta chains were read from a single sample in a study of T cell responses to AZD1222 COVID-19 vaccine. Clones were read by immunoSEQ multiplex PCR, and TCRdb kept only the in-frame ones, dropping some. This sample has fewer than 120,000 clones, with roughly 85% found just once. The material was peripheral blood, obtained on day 0 of AZD1222 vaccination. The source of these receptors is an adult in good health. CDR3s include the opening cysteine and the closing phenylalanine or tryptophan. The order of the fields is D gene, clone size, V gene, J gene, CDR3 protein, CDR3 DNA. A D gene is named only where the DNA matches it firmly. Clone size is not always given. Where it is, it says once, few, many or a class for expanded clones.

d_call: .; clone_size: .; v_call: TRBV5-1; j_call: TRBJ1-1; cdr3_aa: CASARDQNTEAFF; cdr3_nt: TGCGCCAGCGCCCGGGACCAGAACACTGAAGCTTTCTTT
d_call: TRBD2; clone_size: .; v_call: TRBV28; j_call: TRBJ2-7; cdr3_aa: CASPPSLAGGPGRYEQYF; cdr3_nt: TGTGCCAGCCCGCCTTCACTAGCGGGGGGCCCGGGTCGCTACGAGCAGTACTTC
d_call: TRBD1; clone_size: .; v_call: TRBV13; j_call: TRBJ2-3; cdr3_aa: CASSYLRGLSTDTQYF; cdr3_nt: TGTGCCAGCAGCTATCTCAGGGGGTTAAGCACAGATACGCAGTATTTT
d_call: TRBD2; clone_size: .; v_call: TRBV5-1; j_call: TRBJ2-7; cdr3_aa: CASSLGGGSYDEQYF; cdr3_nt: TGCGCCAGCAGCTTGGGAGGCGGGAGTTACGACGAGCAGTACTTC
d_call: .; clone_size: .; v_call: TRBV5-1; j_call: TRBJ2-2; cdr3_aa: CASSLETAPNTGELFF; cdr3_nt: TGCGCCAGCAGCTTGGAAACTGCACCCAACACCGGGGAGCTGTTTTTT
d_call: TRBD1; clone_size: .; v_call: TRBV5-1; j_call: TRBJ2-7; cdr3_aa: CASSPDRGSYEQYF; cdr3_nt: TGCGCCAGCAGCCCGGACAGGGGCTCCTACGAGCAGTACTTC
d_call: .; clone_size: .; v_call: TRBV27; j_call: TRBJ1-1; cdr3_aa: CASSWLGGTEAFF; cdr3_nt: TGTGCCAGCAGTTGGCTGGGAGGCACTGAAGCTTTCTTT
d_call: .; clone_size: .; v_call: TRBV7-2; j_call: TRBJ1-5; cdr3_aa: CASSLVSQSSNQPQHF; cdr3_nt: TGTGCCAGCAGCTTAGTCAGCCAATCAAGCAATCAGCCCCAGCATTTT
d_call: .; clone_size: .; v_call: TRBV4-3; j_call: TRBJ2-7; cdr3_aa: CASSQETGNEQYF; cdr3_nt: TGCGCCAGCAGCCAAGAAACAGGGAACGAGCAGTACTTC
d_call: TRBD2; clone_size: .; v_call: TRBV7-3; j_call: TRBJ2-2; cdr3_aa: CASSLRLADYTGELFF; cdr3_nt: TGTGCCAGCAGCCTTCGACTAGCGGACTACACCGGGGAGCTGTTTTTT
d_call: .; clone_size: .; v_call: TRBV6-2/TRBV6-3; j_call: TRBJ2-7; cdr3_aa: CASSFYTYEQYF; cdr3_nt: TGTGCCAGCAGCTTCTACACCTACGAGCAGTACTTC
d_call: .; clone_size: .; v_call: TRBV21-1; j_call: TRBJ1-1; cdr3_aa: CASTKRSKGGPLTEAFF; cdr3_nt: TGTGCCAGCACCAAGAGGAGCAAGGGGGGCCCTCTCACTGAAGCTTTCTTT
d_call: TRBD2; clone_size: .; v_call: TRBV28; j_call: TRBJ2-7; cdr3_aa: CASRISGNGYEQYF; cdr3_nt: TGTGCCAGCAGAATTAGCGGGAATGGATACGAGCAGTACTTC
d_call: .; clone_size: .; v_call: TRBV10-1; j_call: TRBJ1-1; cdr3_aa: CASNDTRRVTEAFF; cdr3_nt: TGCGCCAGCAACGATACCCGACGAGTTACAGAAGCTTTCTTT
d_call: TRBD1; clone_size: .; v_call: TRBV7-7; j_call: TRBJ2-5; cdr3_aa: CASSPGTGGWETQYF; cdr3_nt: TGTGCTAGCAGTCCTGGGACAGGGGGCTGGGAGACCCAGTACTTC
d_call: .; clone_size: .; v_call: TRBV12-3/TRBV12-4; j_call: TRBJ2-5; cdr3_aa: CASSLVGRTQYF; cdr3_nt: TGTGCCAGCAGTTTAGTGGGGAGGACCCAGTACTTC
d_call: TRBD2; clone_size: .; v_call: TRBV5-4; j_call: TRBJ2-7; cdr3_aa: CASSSPERDRSEQYF; cdr3_nt: TGTGCCAGCAGCTCACCTGAGCGGGACCGCTCGGAGCAGTACTTC
d_call: .; clone_size: .; v_call: TRBV7-9; j_call: TRBJ2-7; cdr3_aa: CASSFEDSYEQYF; cdr3_nt: TGTGCCAGCAGCTTTGAGGATTCCTACGAGCAGTACTTC
d_call: .; clone_size: .; v_call: TRBV28; j_call: TRBJ2-3; cdr3_aa: CASSLKRGEGRAGTDTQYF; cdr3_nt: TGTGCCAGCAGTTTAAAGAGGGGAGAGGGCAGGGCGGGCACAGATACGCAGTATTTT
d_call: .; clone_size: .; v_call: TRBV4-2; j_call: TRBJ1-1; cdr3_aa: CASRLTVSNTEAFF; cdr3_nt: TGTGCCAGCAGACTTACCGTGTCTAACACTGAAGCTTTCTTT
d_call: .; clone_size: .; v_call: TRBV18; j_call: TRBJ2-2; cdr3_aa: CASSLYGGRETGELFF; cdr3_nt: TGTGCCAGCTCACTTTACGGGGGACGGGAGACCGGGGAGCTGTTTTTT
d_call: .; clone_size: .; v_call: TRBV6-5; j_call: TRBJ1-3; cdr3_aa: CASSSRVSGNTIYF; cdr3_nt: TGTGCCAGCAGCTCCAGGGTTTCAGGAAACACCATATATTTT
d_call: .; clone_size: .; v_call: TRBV18; j_call: TRBJ1-2; cdr3_aa: CASSPAGVDNYGYTF; cdr3_nt: TGTGCCAGCTCGCCGGCGGGGGTAGATAACTATGGCTACACCTTC
d_call: TRBD1; clone_size: few; v_call: TRBV27; j_call: TRBJ1-5; cdr3_aa: CASSSQGGVFQPQHF; cdr3_nt: TGTGCCAGCAGTTCGCAGGGGGGGGTATTTCAGCCCCAGCATTTT
d_call: .; clone_size: .; v_call: TRBV27; j_call: TRBJ1-1; cdr3_aa: CASSFWGREAFF; cdr3_nt: TGTGCCAGCAGTTTTTGGGGCCGAGAAGCTTTCTTT
d_call: .; clone_size: .; v_call: TRBV5-1; j_call: TRBJ1-5; cdr3_aa: CASSLGARASNQPQHF; cdr3_nt: TGCGCCAGCAGCTTGGGGGCCAGGGCAAGCAATCAGCCCCAGCATTTT
d_call: TRBD2; clone_size: .; v_call: TRBV18; j_call: TRBJ2-7; cdr3_aa: CASSPTSGVYEQYF; cdr3_nt: TGTGCCAGCTCACCCACTAGCGGGGTTTACGAGCAGTACTTC
d_call: TRBD2; clone_size: .; v_call: TRBV20-1; j_call: TRBJ2-2; cdr3_aa: CSASPPGGNTGELFF; cdr3_nt: TGCAGTGCTAGTCCCCCGGGAGGGAACACCGGGGAGCTGTTTTTT
d_call: .; clone_size: .; v_call: TRBV7-2; j_call: TRBJ2-1; cdr3_aa: CASSLDVNARGEQFF; cdr3_nt: TGTGCCAGCAGCTTAGACGTCAATGCCCGGGGTGAGCAGTTCTTC
d_call: .; clone_size: .; v_call: TRBV7-3; j_call: TRBJ1-1; cdr3_aa: CASSPGIRSGNTEAFF; cdr3_nt: TGTGCCAGCAGCCCCGGTATTAGGTCGGGGAACACTGAAGCTTTCTTT
d_call: .; clone_size: .; v_call: TRBV2; j_call: TRBJ1-2; cdr3_aa: CASSESLGENGYTF; cdr3_nt: TGTGCCAGCAGTGAAAGTTTAGGGGAAAATGGCTACACCTTC
d_call: .; clone_size: .; v_call: TRBV21-1; j_call: TRBJ2-2; cdr3_aa: CASSKDWPDRGAVF; cdr3_nt: TGTGCCAGCAGCAAAGATTGGCCCGACCGGGGAGCTGTTTTT
d_call: TRBD1; clone_size: .; v_call: TRBV7-6; j_call: TRBJ2-5; cdr3_aa: CASSLGQGRRETQYF; cdr3_nt: TGTGCCAGCAGCTTGGGACAGGGAAGGAGAGAGACCCAGTACTTC
d_call: .; clone_size: .; v_call: TRBV2; j_call: TRBJ2-7; cdr3_aa: CASRRVTGSYEQYF; cdr3_nt: TGTGCCAGCAGGAGGGTCACAGGTTCCTACGAGCAGTACTTC
d_call: TRBD1; clone_size: .; v_call: TRBV2; j_call: TRBJ2-7; cdr3_aa: CASSELRGTGAYEQYF; cdr3_nt: TGTGCCAGCAGTGAACTGCGAGGAACAGGGGCCTACGAGCAGTACTTC
d_call: TRBD1; clone_size: .; v_call: TRBV4-1; j_call: TRBJ1-2; cdr3_aa: CASSGDSYGYTF; cdr3_nt: TGCGCCAGCAGTGGGGACAGCTATGGCTACACCTTC
d_call: .; clone_size: .; v_call: TRBV21-1; j_call: TRBJ1-3; cdr3_aa: CASSGQGAGNTIYF; cdr3_nt: TGTGCCAGCAGCGGACAGGGCGCTGGAAACACCATATATTTT
d_call: .; clone_size: .; v_call: TRBV5-1; j_call: TRBJ1-1; cdr3_aa: CASSLGPVGVNTEAFF; cdr3_nt: TGCGCCAGCAGCTTGGGACCGGTAGGGGTGAACACTGAAGCTTTCTTT
d_call: .; clone_size: .; v_call: TRBV28; j_call: TRBJ2-7; cdr3_aa: CASTTGPYEQYF; cdr3_nt: TGTGCCAGCACAACAGGGCCCTACGAGCAGTACTTC
d_call: TRBD1; clone_size: .; v_call: TRBV4-1; j_call: TRBJ1-4; cdr3_aa: CASSNRDRVGEEKLFF; cdr3_nt: TGCGCCAGCAGCAACCGGGACAGGGTAGGTGAAGAAAAACTGTTTTTT
d_call: TRBD1; clone_size: .; v_call: TRBV12-5; j_call: TRBJ2-3; cdr3_aa: CASGRGGTGNTDTQYF; cdr3_nt: TGTGCTAGTGGCAGAGGGGGCACGGGAAACACAGATACGCAGTATTTT
d_call: .; clone_size: .; v_call: TRBV14; j_call: TRBJ1-1; cdr3_aa: CASSPSGSRGGTEAFF; cdr3_nt: TGTGCCAGCAGCCCCTCGGGATCTCGGGGCGGCACTGAAGCTTTCTTT
d_call: TRBD1; clone_size: .; v_call: TRBV13; j_call: TRBJ2-7; cdr3_aa: CASSGVRTGSSYEQYF; cdr3_nt: TGTGCCAGCAGCGGGGTAAGGACAGGGAGCTCCTACGAGCAGTACTTC
d_call: .; clone_size: .; v_call: TRBV19; j_call: TRBJ2-3; cdr3_aa: CASSLSGGDTQYF; cdr3_nt: TGTGCCAGTAGTTTATCAGGGGGGGATACGCAGTATTTT
d_call: .; clone_size: .; v_call: TRBV2; j_call: TRBJ2-6; cdr3_aa: CASRRDTQVSGANVLTF; cdr3_nt: TGTGCCAGCAGGAGAGACACCCAGGTCTCTGGGGCCAACGTCCTGACTTTC
d_call: TRBD1; clone_size: .; v_call: TRBV11-3; j_call: TRBJ2-2; cdr3_aa: CASSRGRETGELFF; cdr3_nt: TGTGCCAGCAGCAGGGGGCGCGAGACCGGGGAGCTGTTTTTT
d_call: .; clone_size: few; v_call: TRBV6-2/TRBV6-3; j_call: TRBJ2-2; cdr3_aa: CASSSGTLFNTGELFF; cdr3_nt: TGTGCCAGCAGTAGCGGGACATTATTCAACACCGGGGAGCTGTTTTTT
d_call: .; clone_size: .; v_call: TRBV20-1; j_call: TRBJ2-1; cdr3_aa: CSASSYNEQFF; cdr3_nt: TGCAGTGCTTCTAGCTACAATGAGCAGTTCTTC
d_call: TRBD1; clone_size: .; v_call: TRBV6-6; j_call: TRBJ2-3; cdr3_aa: CASSSLGRGPDTQYF; cdr3_nt: TGTGCCAGCAGTTCCCTCGGCAGGGGGCCCGATACGCAGTATTTT
d_call: .; clone_size: .; v_call: TRBV3-1/TRBV3-2; j_call: TRBJ1-5; cdr3_aa: CASSQGGGNQPQHF; cdr3_nt: TGTGCCAGCAGCCAAGGGGGGGGCAATCAGCCCCAGCATTTT
d_call: TRBD2; clone_size: .; v_call: TRBV3-1/TRBV3-2; j_call: TRBJ2-3; cdr3_aa: CASSHCGGHTDTQYF; cdr3_nt: TGTGCCAGCAGCCATTGCGGGGGTCACACAGATACGCAGTATTTT
d_call: .; clone_size: .; v_call: TRBV30; j_call: TRBJ2-5; cdr3_aa: CAWGRGSQIETQYF; cdr3_nt: TGTGCCTGGGGCAGGGGCAGTCAAATAGAGACCCAGTACTTC
d_call: TRBD2; clone_size: .; v_call: TRBV11-2; j_call: TRBJ2-5; cdr3_aa: CASSVGLAGETQYF; cdr3_nt: TGTGCCAGCAGCGTTGGACTAGCGGGAGAGACCCAGTACTTC
d_call: .; clone_size: .; v_call: TRBV29-1; j_call: TRBJ2-3; cdr3_aa: CSVEVRGTDTQYF; cdr3_nt: TGCAGCGTTGAAGTGCGGGGCACAGATACGCAGTATTTT
d_call: .; clone_size: .; v_call: TRBV3-1/TRBV3-2; j_call: TRBJ1-2; cdr3_aa: CASSTSGMGYGYTF; cdr3_nt: TGTGCCAGCAGCACTTCAGGGATGGGCTATGGCTACACCTTC
d_call: .; clone_size: .; v_call: TRBV28; j_call: TRBJ1-3; cdr3_aa: CASSSPISGNTIYF; cdr3_nt: TGTGCCAGCAGTTCCCCCATCTCTGGAAACACCATATATTTT
d_call: TRBD1; clone_size: .; v_call: TRBV30; j_call: TRBJ1-5; cdr3_aa: CAWQVQGPSNQPQHF; cdr3_nt: TGTGCCTGGCAGGTACAGGGGCCTAGCAATCAGCCCCAGCATTTT
d_call: TRBD2; clone_size: .; v_call: TRBV2; j_call: TRBJ2-4; cdr3_aa: CASSGVSGGLAKNIQYF; cdr3_nt: TGTGCCAGCAGTGGAGTTAGCGGGGGGTTGGCCAAAAACATTCAGTACTTC
d_call: TRBD1; clone_size: .; v_call: TRBV7-9; j_call: TRBJ2-1; cdr3_aa: CASSKEGTANNEQFF; cdr3_nt: TGTGCCAGCAGCAAAGAGGGGACAGCTAACAATGAGCAGTTCTTC
d_call: TRBD1; clone_size: once; v_call: TRBV9; j_call: TRBJ1-2; cdr3_aa: CASSISGQEYGYTF; cdr3_nt: TGTGCCAGCAGCATCTCGGGACAGGAGTATGGCTACACCTTC